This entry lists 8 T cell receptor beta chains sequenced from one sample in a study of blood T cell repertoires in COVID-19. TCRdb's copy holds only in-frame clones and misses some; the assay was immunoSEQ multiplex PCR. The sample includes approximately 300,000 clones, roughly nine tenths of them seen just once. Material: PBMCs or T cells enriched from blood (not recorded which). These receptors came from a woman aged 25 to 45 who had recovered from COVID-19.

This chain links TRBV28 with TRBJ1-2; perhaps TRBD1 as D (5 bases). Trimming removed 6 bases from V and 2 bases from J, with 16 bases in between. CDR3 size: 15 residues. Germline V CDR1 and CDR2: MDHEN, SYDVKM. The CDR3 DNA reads TGTGCCAGCAGCTCCCCCGCAGGGAACAACTATGGCTACACCTTC. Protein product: CASSSPAGNNYGYTF.

The CDR3 DNA is TGTGCCAGCAGTTTAGAACAGGGGTCGAATCAGCCCCAGCATTTT. This codes for CASSLEQGSNQPQHF. V is TRBV6-5 and J is TRBJ1-5; 7 positions match TRBD1. The germline V gene encodes CDR1 MNHEY and CDR2 SVGAGI. The CDR3 contains 15 residues. Trimming at V came to 4 bases and at J to 4 bases, leaving 7 bases not matched to a gene.

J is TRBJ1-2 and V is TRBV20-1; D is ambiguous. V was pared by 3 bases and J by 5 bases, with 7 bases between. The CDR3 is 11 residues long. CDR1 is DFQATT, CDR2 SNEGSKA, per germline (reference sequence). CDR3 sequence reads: CSASRGYGYTF. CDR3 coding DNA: TGCAGTGCTAGTCGAGGGTATGGCTACACCTTC.

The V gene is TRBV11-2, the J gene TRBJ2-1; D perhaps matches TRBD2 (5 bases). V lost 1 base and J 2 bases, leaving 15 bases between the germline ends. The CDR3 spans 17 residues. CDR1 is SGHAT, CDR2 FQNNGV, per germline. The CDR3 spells CASSLVVRGPTYNEQFF. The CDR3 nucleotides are TGTGCCAGCAGCTTAGTGGTTCGCGGGCCGACCTACAATGAGCAGTTCTTC.

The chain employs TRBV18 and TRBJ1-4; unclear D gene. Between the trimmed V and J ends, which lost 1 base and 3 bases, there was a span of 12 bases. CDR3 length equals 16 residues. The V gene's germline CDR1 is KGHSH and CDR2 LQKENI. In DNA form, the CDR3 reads TGTGCCAGCTCACCACTATCCTTTGTAGCTAATGAAAAACTGTTTTTT. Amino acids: CASSPLSFVANEKLFF.

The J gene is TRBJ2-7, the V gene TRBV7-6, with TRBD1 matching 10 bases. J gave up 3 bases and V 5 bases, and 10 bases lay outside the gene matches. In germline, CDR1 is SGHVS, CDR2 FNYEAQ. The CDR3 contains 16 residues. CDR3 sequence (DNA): TGTGCCAGCAGCCCAGAAAGGGGACAGGGGCACTACGAGCAGTACTTC. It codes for CASSPERGQGHYEQYF.

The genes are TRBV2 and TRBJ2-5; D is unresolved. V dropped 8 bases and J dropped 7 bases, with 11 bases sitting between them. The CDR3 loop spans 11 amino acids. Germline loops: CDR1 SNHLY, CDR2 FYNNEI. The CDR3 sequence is CASCLASTQYF. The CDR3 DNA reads TGTGCCAGCTGCCTCGCGTCGACCCAGTACTTC.

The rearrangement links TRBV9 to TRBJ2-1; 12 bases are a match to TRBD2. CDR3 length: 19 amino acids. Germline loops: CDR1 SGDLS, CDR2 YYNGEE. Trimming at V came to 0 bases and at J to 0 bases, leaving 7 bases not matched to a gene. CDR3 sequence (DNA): TGTGCCAGCAGCGTAGGTTCGACTAGCGGGAGTAGCTCCTACAATGAGCAGTTCTTC. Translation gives CASSVGSTSGSSSYNEQFF.